A single sample gave rise to the 27 T cell receptor beta chains below, sequenced in a study of blood T cell repertoires in COVID-19 (dated by TCRdb to about 2020). Library creation used the immunoSEQ multiplex PCR assay. Entries here come from immuneACCESS through TCRdb and include only in-frame sequences with V and J called. Some clones fail to appear in such tables; in the studies checked, an unresolved V gene covers under half of the shortfall, and the cause of the remainder is unknown. The table for this sample lists about 64,000 clones; around 86% of them were counted only once. The ten largest account for about 1.1% of the sample. Sequencing was carried out using peripheral blood. The source is a man in his forties or fifties with acute or convalescent COVID-19.

The V and J genes are TRBV6-2 or TRBV6-3 and TRBJ2-6, with 8 bases identical to TRBD1. Germline V lookup: CDR1 MNHEY, CDR2 SVGEGT. The junction had 13 bases not matched to a gene; V was cut back by 6 bases and J by 3 bases. There are 18 residues in the CDR3. The CDR3 bases are TGTGCCAGCAGCCCTGGGACAGGAGAGACGTTTGGGGCCAACGTCCTGACTTTC. Translating gives CASSPGTGETFGANVLTF.

The chain employs TRBV18 and TRBJ1-1; TRBD1 is a possible D gene (5 bases). The length of the CDR3 is 13 residues. The V gene's germline CDR1 is KGHSH and CDR2 LQKENI. The germline V and J ends were trimmed by 1 base and 7 bases, with 10 bases remaining between them. The CDR3 sequence is CASSPRETVEAFF. DNA for the CDR3: TGTGCCAGCTCACCACGAGAGACAGTTGAAGCTTTCTTT.

The V and J genes are TRBV29-1 and TRBJ2-1; weak D call: TRBD2 (7 bases). CDR1 is SQVTM, CDR2 ANQGSEA, per germline. V lost 4 bases and J 1 base, leaving 14 bases between the germline ends. The CDR3 consists of 15 residues. CDR3 coding DNA: TGCAGCGTTGGTGGGGGGGGCGAATCCTACAATGAGCAGTTCTTC. It codes for CSVGGGGESYNEQFF.

The rearrangement links TRBV19 to TRBJ1-5; 10 positions agree with TRBD1. Germline V lookup: CDR1 LNHDA, CDR2 SQIVND (reference sequence). V dropped 5 bases and J dropped 1; count of bases not matched to a gene: 5. The CDR3 runs 16 residues. The CDR3 DNA reads as TGTGCCAGTAGTCAATTGGACAGGGGGAGCAATCAGCCCCAGCATTTT. Its translation: CASSQLDRGSNQPQHF.

The chain recombines TRBV19 with TRBJ1-3; no reliable D call. The germline V and J ends were trimmed by 5 bases and 1 base, with 15 bases remaining between them. CDR1 is LNHDA, CDR2 SQIVND, per germline (reference sequence). This CDR3 is 16 amino acids long. The CDR3 bases are TGTGCCAGTAGTCCGGTGAGAGGCCGGTCTGGAAACACCATATATTTT. Its protein product is CASSPVRGRSGNTIYF.

This clone has only a few counts. The chain uses TRBV6-1 and TRBJ2-4; 7 bases line up with TRBD1. J gave up 6 bases and V 1 base, and 6 bases lay outside the gene matches. The germline V gene has CDR1 MNHNS and CDR2 SASEGT. The CDR3 contains 15 residues. The DNA for the CDR3 is TGTGCCAGCAGTGAAGATCCAGGGGGAACAAACATTCAGTACTTC. Protein product: CASSEDPGGTNIQYF.

The rearrangement uses TRBV7-9 and TRBJ2-6; no firm D call. Trimming took 0 bases from V and 4 from J, leaving 7 bases between them. The V gene's germline CDR1 is SEHNR and CDR2 FQNEAQ (reference sequence). This CDR3 has 15 residues. CDR3 in amino acids: CASSLALLGANVLTF. The CDR3 bases are TGTGCCAGCAGCTTAGCCCTTCTGGGGGCCAACGTCCTGACTTTC.

V and J are TRBV29-1 and TRBJ2-1, with D perhaps TRBD2 (6 bases). The V end lost 5 bases, the J end lost 5 bases, and 10 bases lay between the germline ends. Per germline, CDR1 SQVTM and CDR2 ANQGSEA. The CDR3 extends over 12 amino acids. CDR3 sequence: CSVWLANNEQFF. In DNA, the CDR3 is TGCAGCGTTTGGCTAGCGAACAATGAGCAGTTCTTC.

The chain couples TRBV2 to TRBJ1-2; 7 nucleotides agree with TRBD1. The CDR3 is made up of 14 amino acids. CDR1 and CDR2 (germline): SNHLY, FYNNEI. Unmatched junction bases numbered 8, after V lost 6 bases and J lost 4 bases. CDR3 region: CASSYDRDTYGYTF. DNA for the CDR3: TGTGCCAGCAGCTACGACAGGGATACCTATGGCTACACCTTC.

This clone was recorded only once. The chain employs TRBV5-1 and TRBJ1-6; TRBD1 aligns across 8 bases. This CDR3 comprises 15 residues. Per germline, CDR1 SGHRS and CDR2 YFSETQ. After removal of 1 base from V and 8 bases from J, the junction contained 5 bases not matched to a gene. CDR3 sequence (DNA): TGCGCCAGCAGCTTGTACGGGACAGGTTATTCACCCCTCCACTTT. Translated: CASSLYGTGYSPLHF.

J is TRBJ1-6 and V is TRBV6-5; maybe TRBD1 (6 bases). V lost 5 bases, J lost 5 bases, and 10 bases lay in between. The CDR3 has 14 residues. The germline CDR1 and CDR2 sequences are MNHEY and SVGAGI. The CDR3 nucleotides are TGTGCCAGCAGTAAGGGGGTCGATAATTCACCCCTCCACTTT. It is translated as CASSKGVDNSPLHF.

This sequence joins TRBV5-1 and TRBJ2-7; D gene ambiguous. In germline, CDR1 is SGHRS, CDR2 YFSETQ. The CDR3 consists of 15 residues. Trimming pared 5 bases from V and 0 bases from J, leaving 15 bases between. The CDR3 loop reads CASRRYTESSYEQYF. CDR3 nucleotides: TGCGCCAGCAGGCGCTACACGGAGTCCTCCTACGAGCAGTACTTC.

The V and J genes are TRBV19 and TRBJ2-4; 8 bases are a match to TRBD1. The CDR3 consists of 14 residues. J was trimmed by 6 bases and V by 5 bases; bases with no gene match: 6. CDR1 is LNHDA, CDR2 SQIVND, per germline (reference sequence). This CDR3 is CASSLRTGRNIQYF. In nucleotides, the CDR3 is TGTGCCAGTAGTCTCAGGACAGGGAGAAACATTCAGTACTTC.

The chain combines TRBV5-1 with TRBJ2-1; 9 bases agree with TRBD2. The junction had 6 bases not matched to a gene; V was cut back by 5 bases and J by 0 bases. The CDR3 contains 16 residues. Germline CDR1 reads SGHRS; CDR2 reads YFSETQ. CDR3 region: CASSPASGVSYNEQFF. In DNA, the CDR3 is TGCGCCAGCAGTCCCGCTAGCGGGGTCTCCTACAATGAGCAGTTCTTC.

The chain is built from TRBV14 and TRBJ1-6, with D tentatively TRBD1 (6 bases). In germline, CDR1 is SGHDN, CDR2 FVKESK. The germline V and J ends were trimmed by 1 base and 9 bases, with 10 bases remaining between them. This CDR3 is 14 amino acids long. CDR3: CASSQVGGSSPLHF. DNA for the CDR3: TGTGCCAGCAGCCAAGTAGGGGGTAGTTCACCCCTCCACTTT. The whole variable domain, remainder taken from reference TRBV14 and TRBJ1-6, is EAGVTQFPSHSVIEKGQTVTLRCDPISGHDNLYWYRRVMGKEIKFLLHFVKESKQDESGMPNNRFLAERTGGTYSTLKVQPAELEDSGVYFCASSQVGGSSPLHFGNGTRLTVT.

The chain recombines TRBV3-1 (or the pseudogene TRBV3-2) with TRBJ2-5, with D perhaps TRBD2 (5 bases). Germline V CDR1 and CDR2: LGHDT, YNNKEL (reference sequence). V lost 5 bases, J lost 5 bases, and 9 bases lay in between. The CDR3 runs 12 residues. Here the CDR3 reads CASSVERETQYF. The CDR3 nucleotides are TGTGCCAGCAGCGTGGAGCGGGAGACCCAGTACTTC.

This clone was seen only a few times. This rearrangement joins TRBV13 to TRBJ2-7, with D possibly matching TRBD1 (6 bases). The length of the CDR3 is 12 residues. Deletions cut 3 bases from V and 4 bases from J, with 7 bases between. CDR1 is PRHDT, CDR2 FYEKMQ, per germline (reference sequence). CDR3 in DNA: TGTGCCAGCAGCTTCAGGGGATACGAGCAGTACTTC. Amino acids: CASSFRGYEQYF.

The chain recombines TRBV5-1 with TRBJ2-7; the match to TRBD2 covers 9 bases. V lost 1 base, J lost 0 bases, and 5 bases stayed unmatched. There are 16 residues in the CDR3. CDR1 SGHRS and CDR2 YFSETQ come from the germline V gene. CDR3 nucleotides: TGCGCCAGCAGCTTGTTTTCACTAGCGGGCTCCTACGAGCAGTACTTC. This gives the protein CASSLFSLAGSYEQYF.

The chain carries TRBV30 and TRBJ1-2; the D gene is possibly TRBD1 (5 bases). Looked up from germline, CDR1 is GTSNPN and CDR2 is SVGIG (reference sequence). This CDR3 has 17 residues. V was clipped by 3 bases and J by 8 bases, with 28 bases between them. CDR3 in amino acids: CAWSLRSGTGGGYGYTF. The CDR3 coding sequence is TGTGCCTGGAGCTTAAGGTCCGGGACGGGAGGAGGATACGGCTACACCTTC.

V is TRBV2 and J is TRBJ1-5; possibly TRBD1 for D (6 bases). Trimming removed 3 bases at V and 4 bases at J, with 10 bases between. The CDR3 has 14 amino acids. Germline V gene lookup returns CDR1 SNHLY and CDR2 FYNNEI. The CDR3 DNA follows: TGTGCCAGCAGTGATACACAGGGAAATCAGCCCCAGCATTTT. This encodes CASSDTQGNQPQHF.

The chain couples TRBV5-1 to TRBJ2-3; D perhaps matches TRBD2 (6 bases). V dropped 4 bases and J dropped 5 bases, with 14 bases sitting between them. The CDR3 contains 14 residues. Looked up from germline, CDR1 is SGHRS and CDR2 is YFSETQ. CDR3 protein: CASSLGLPRDTQYF. The CDR3 DNA reads TGCGCCAGCAGCCTCGGACTACCGAGAGATACGCAGTATTTT.

The V and J genes are TRBV5-4 and TRBJ1-5, with D possibly being TRBD1 (5 bases). Trimming took 4 bases from V and 1 from J, leaving 12 bases between them. This CDR3 comprises 15 residues. Looked up from germline, CDR1 is SGHNT and CDR2 is YYREEE (reference sequence). The CDR3 sequence: CASSRGRGSNQPQHF. The DNA for the CDR3 is TGTGCCAGCAGCCGGGGGAGGGGAAGCAATCAGCCCCAGCATTTT.

The V and J genes are TRBV19 and TRBJ1-2; 7 bases align to TRBD1. J gave up 4 bases and V 5 bases, and 10 bases lay outside the gene matches. The germline gives CDR1 LNHDA, CDR2 SQIVND (reference sequence). This CDR3 has 15 amino acids. CDR3 loop: CASSPTRDSGYGYTF. The CDR3 coding sequence is TGTGCCAGTAGTCCAACGAGGGACAGTGGCTATGGCTACACCTTC.

This chain joins TRBV21-1 and TRBJ1-5; the table's D call, TRBD1, was not checked against the DNA. TRBV21-1 has pseudogene status. The length of the CDR3 is 14 residues. The CDR3 DNA reads TGTGCCAGCAGCTCCCGACAGGACAATCAGCCCCAGCATTTT. Its protein product is CASSSRQDNQPQHF.

The V and J genes are TRBV3-1 (or the pseudogene TRBV3-2) and TRBJ1-1; unclear D gene. The CDR3 runs to 14 residues. V gave up 4 bases and J gave up 7 bases, with 16 bases separating them. Germline CDR1 and CDR2: LGHDT and YNNKEL (reference sequence). As DNA, the CDR3 is TGTGCCAGCAGCCCTACCGGAGGCGGTCGTGAAGCTTTCTTT. It specifies CASSPTGGGREAFF.

V gene TRBV11-3 combines with J gene TRBJ2-5; maybe TRBD1 (6 bases). This CDR3 is built from 15 residues. Germline loops: CDR1 SGHNT, CDR2 YENEEA. V lost 5 bases to trimming and J lost 2 bases, with 15 bases between them. Here the CDR3 reads CASSPHGTSQETQYF. The CDR3 nucleotides read TGTGCCAGCAGCCCACACGGGACATCTCAAGAGACCCAGTACTTC.

The V gene is TRBV3-1 (or the pseudogene TRBV3-2), the J gene TRBJ2-3; D perhaps matches TRBD2 (5 bases). CDR1 and CDR2 from the germline V gene are LGHDT and YNNKEL (reference sequence). The CDR3 has 13 amino acids. V was cut by 6 bases and J by 10 bases, with 17 bases left in between. In DNA, the CDR3 is TGTGCCAGCAGTCGGGATCGACTCTCCGCGCAGTATTTT. Translating it yields CASSRDRLSAQYF.